These 17 T cell receptor beta chains came from one sample sequenced in a study of CD8 T cells in Susac syndrome. The RNA, about 0.5 to 1 ug, was put through reverse transcription using random hexamers. A single record per CDR3 protein comes from TCRdb applying MiXCR to the immunoSEQ multiplex PCR reads. The data contain 45,000 to 60,000 distinct CDR3 sequences, 90% to 95% of them singletons. Sequencing was done on a sample of CD8+ T cells from PBMCs. These receptor sequences come from a human donor with multiple sclerosis.

The chain recombines TRBV7-9 with TRBJ2-3; 9 positions agree with TRBD2. The V gene end was trimmed by 0 bases and the J gene end by 2 bases; junction bases not matched to a gene: 3. The CDR3 is made up of 16 amino acids. Germline CDR1 and CDR2: SEHNR and FQNEAQ (reference sequence). The CDR3 spells CASSLASGGITDTQYF. CDR3 in DNA: TGTGCCAGCAGCTTAGCCAGCGGGGGGATCACAGATACGCAGTATTTT.

The V and J genes are TRBV6-5 and TRBJ2-2; D call uncertain. Trimming removed 5 bases from V and 2 bases from J, with 6 bases in between. The CDR3 is 13 residues long. Germline-derived CDR1 and CDR2 are MNHEY and SVGAGI. CDR3 coding DNA: TGTGCCAGCAGTGAGGTTAACACCGGGGAGCTGTTTTTT. Amino acid sequence: CASSEVNTGELFF.

The chain employs TRBV20-1 and TRBJ2-6; D ambiguous. The V gene's germline CDR1 is DFQATT and CDR2 SNEGSKA (reference sequence). The V and J ends lost 3 bases and 0 bases respectively, with 6 bases between them. The CDR3 runs to 14 residues. The CDR3 is CSARMGSGANVLTF. Written as DNA, the CDR3 is TGCAGTGCTAGGATGGGCTCTGGGGCCAACGTCCTGACTTTC.

The chain carries TRBV6-6 and TRBJ1-1, with D unresolved. The CDR3 covers 13 residues. V was cut by 6 bases and J by 5 bases, with 13 bases left in between. Germline V lookup: CDR1 MNHNY, CDR2 SVGAGI (reference sequence). The CDR3 loop reads CASSFLVGTEAFF. As DNA, the CDR3 is TGTGCCAGCAGCTTCCTTGTGGGAACTGAAGCTTTCTTT.

The V call is TRBV11-2, the J call TRBJ1-1, with D possibly being TRBD1 (5 bases). The CDR3 consists of 15 residues. V was trimmed by 6 bases and J by 0 bases, leaving 14 bases between them. The germline gives CDR1 SGHAT, CDR2 FQNNGV. The CDR3 loop is CASSSLGPMNTEAFF. The CDR3 DNA is TGTGCCAGCAGTTCCTTGGGGCCAATGAACACTGAAGCTTTCTTT.

The chain couples TRBV3-1 to TRBJ2-5, with D tentatively TRBD2 (5 bases). There are 15 residues in the CDR3. Germline loops: CDR1 LGHDT, CDR2 YNNKEL (reference sequence). Trimming pared 2 bases from V and 4 bases from J, leaving 14 bases between. The DNA for the CDR3 is TGTGCCAGCAGCCAAAAAGGGAGTCTCGGAGAGACCCAGTACTTC. Amino acids: CASSQKGSLGETQYF.

The chain uses TRBV14 and TRBJ2-5; possibly TRBD2 for D (5 bases). Germline CDR1 reads SGHDN; CDR2 reads FVKESK. Trimming shortened V by 1 base and J by 5 bases, and 14 bases separated the two germline ends. This CDR3 contains 15 residues. DNA of the CDR3: TGTGCCAGCAGCCAAGCGAGGATTGGGAGCGAGACCCAGTACTTC. Its protein is CASSQARIGSETQYF.

For the CDR3, the DNA is TGCAGCGCCCGGGACGCCACCGGGGAGCTGTTTTTT. The encoded protein is CSARDATGELFF. The J gene is TRBJ2-2, the V gene TRBV29-1; either TRBD1 or TRBD2 may fit D (5 bases each). The CDR3 loop spans 12 amino acids. The germline V and J ends were trimmed by 7 bases and 4 bases, with 10 bases remaining between them. Germline CDR1 SQVTM, CDR2 ANQGSEA.

This sequence joins TRBV4-3 and TRBJ2-2; D is ambiguous. V gave up 4 bases and J gave up 0 bases, with 6 bases separating them. CDR1 LGHNA and CDR2 YSLEER come from the germline V gene. This CDR3 has 14 residues. DNA of the CDR3: TGCGCCAGCAGCCCCTTTCCGAACACCGGGGAGCTGTTTTTT. Amino acid sequence: CASSPFPNTGELFF.

The chain joins TRBV6-5 to TRBJ1-1, with no clear D. The CDR3 covers 11 residues. Looked up from germline, CDR1 is MNHEY and CDR2 is SVGAGI. V was pared by 5 bases and J by 5 bases, with 6 bases between. DNA of the CDR3: TGTGCCAGCAGTACGAAGACTGAAGCTTTCTTT. Its protein product is CASSTKTEAFF.

The J gene is TRBJ2-7, the V gene TRBV19, with TRBD2 matching over 9 bases. The CDR3 contains 13 residues. V was pared by 9 bases and J by 2 bases, with 5 bases of the junction left unmatched. Germline loops: CDR1 LNHDA, CDR2 SQIVND (reference sequence). The CDR3 sequence: CASNAGGAYEQYF. As DNA, the CDR3 is TGTGCCAGCAACGCGGGGGGGGCCTACGAGCAGTACTTC.

The chain joins TRBV9 to TRBJ1-1; no reliable D call. V was cut by 0 bases and J by 4 bases, with 7 bases left in between. Germline CDR1 is SGDLS and CDR2 is YYNGEE. This CDR3 comprises 13 residues. The CDR3 sequence: CASSVVGSTEAFF. DNA of the CDR3: TGTGCCAGCAGCGTAGTCGGGAGCACTGAAGCTTTCTTT.

This chain uses TRBV4-3 with TRBJ1-5; D ambiguous. The V end lost 0 bases, the J end lost 2 bases, and 8 bases lay between the germline ends. CDR1 and CDR2 from the germline V gene are LGHNA and YSLEER. The CDR3 length is 15 residues. The CDR3 sequence: CASSQEVRGNQPQHF. The CDR3 region has the DNA TGCGCCAGCAGCCAAGAGGTAAGGGGCAATCAGCCCCAGCATTTT.

The chain employs TRBV7-6 and TRBJ2-7; D possibly corresponds to TRBD1 (5 bases). From germline, CDR1 is SGHVS and CDR2 FNYEAQ. The ends were cut back, 5 bases at V and 0 bases at J, with 14 bases in the middle. The CDR3 totals 15 residues. The CDR3 reads CASSPSRVPSYEQYF. CDR3 coding DNA: TGTGCCAGCAGCCCCAGCAGGGTCCCCTCCTACGAGCAGTACTTC.

The CDR3 region has the DNA TGTGCCAGTATTCCCCGGGCGGAGGGCAATCAGCCCCAGCATTTT. Protein: CASIPRAEGNQPQHF. The rearrangement joins TRBV19 to TRBJ1-5; D not certain. This CDR3 has 15 amino acids. In germline, CDR1 is LNHDA, CDR2 SQIVND (reference sequence). The V and J ends lost 7 bases and 2 bases respectively, with 15 bases between them. Variable domain in full (rest from reference TRBV19 and TRBJ1-5): DGGITQSPKYLFRKEGQNVTLSCEQNLNHDAMYWYRQDPGQGLRLIYYSQIVNDFQKGDIAEGYSVSREKKESFPLTVTSAQKNPTAFYLCASIPRAEGNQPQHFGDGTRLSIL.

J is TRBJ1-1 and V is TRBV10-1; D possibly corresponds to TRBD1 (6 bases). The ends were cut back, 3 bases at V and 7 bases at J, with 21 bases in the middle. The CDR3 length is 16 residues. CDR1 is WNHNN and CDR2 is SYGVQD in the germline V gene (reference sequence). CDR3 sequence (DNA): TGCGCCAGCAGTGATCGGCAGGGGCCCTCGACTTATGAAGCTTTCTTT. Protein product: CASSDRQGPSTYEAFF.

V and J are TRBV5-4 and TRBJ1-1, with a tentative D call TRBD1 (5 bases). There are 13 residues in the CDR3. V was pared by 7 bases and J by 1 base, with 11 bases between. CDR1 and CDR2 (germline): SGHNT, YYREEE (reference sequence). The CDR3 DNA is TGTGCCAGCCGGGACGCCGGGAACACTGAAGCTTTCTTT. It yields the protein CASRDAGNTEAFF.